This T cell receptor (beta chain) was observed in a study of T-cell reconstitution after alpha-beta-depleted transplantation in children. This CDR3 region has 14 residues. Trimming took 4 bases from V and 2 from J, leaving 12 bases between them. Germline CDR1 and CDR2: SGHRS and YFSETQ. Preparation of the TCRbeta library used unique molecular identifiers. TCRdb analysed the PCR reads with MiXCR anew, one entry per CDR3 protein. The table has more than 450,000 distinct CDR3 sequences, about 18% seen once; the top ten hold 3% to 4%. The table lists this clonotype with a few counts. The V call is TRBV5-1, the J call TRBJ1-2; tentatively, D is TRBD1 (5 bases). The sequence derives from a human donor who donated a stem cell graft to a child with acute lymphoblastic leukemia. The sequencing used PBMCs from the stem cell graft donor, collected from the stem cell graft. The CDR3 DNA reads TGCGCCAGCAGCATGGGGACCGCGAACTATGGCTACACCTTC. This codes for CASSMGTANYGYTF.